What follows are 23 T cell receptor beta chains derived from one specimen sequenced in a study of human T cells and chemical hapten exposure. Time point given: pre-sensitization, week 0. Treatment of the sample: therapeutic diphenylcyclopropenone sensitization with weekly scalp DPC. TCRdb analysed the RACE reads with MiXCR anew, one entry per CDR3 protein. The sample shows over 300,000 distinct CDR3 sequences, 5.1% of them seen only once. The source was whole blood, collected in connection with sensitization to the hapten diphenylcyclopropenone (DPC). These receptors were taken from a woman between 50 and 59 years old with alopecia areata. Some clones in this sample may be carry-over from other donors' samples.

This clonotype was detected many times. This rearrangement joins TRBV11-2 to TRBJ2-1; 8 positions match TRBD2. V trimming: 2 bases; J trimming: 1 base; junction bases outside the gene matches: 1. The CDR3 has 15 residues. The germline CDR1 and CDR2 sequences are SGHAT and FQNNGV. The CDR3 region has the DNA TGTGCCAGCAGCTTAACTAGCGGATCCTACAATGAGCAGTTCTTC. Its translation: CASSLTSGSYNEQFF.

This clonotype was found many times. The chain is built from TRBV4-1 and TRBJ2-4; 10 bases map to TRBD2. Germline values: CDR1 MGHRA, CDR2 YSYEKL. J lost 6 bases, V lost 0 bases, and 8 bases had no gene match. The CDR3 covers 17 residues. This CDR3 reads CASSQDGAGGPGNIQYF. DNA for the CDR3: TGCGCCAGCAGCCAAGACGGAGCGGGGGGGCCCGGAAACATTCAGTACTTC.

In this sample, this clonotype turned up a few times. The chain carries TRBV20-1 and TRBJ2-5, with D possibly TRBD2 on 5 matching bases. V was trimmed by 3 bases and J by 5 bases, leaving 10 bases between them. Germline V gives CDR1 DFQATT, CDR2 SNEGSKA (reference sequence). The CDR3 runs 12 residues. CDR3: CSASLAGETQYF. In nucleotides, the CDR3 is TGCAGTGCTAGCCTAGCTGGGGAGACCCAGTACTTC.

This clonotype was picked up a small number of times. The V gene is TRBV29-1, the J gene TRBJ2-1; TRBD2 aligns across 11 bases. The CDR3 is 15 amino acids. Germline loops: CDR1 SQVTM, CDR2 ANQGSEA. V dropped 6 bases and J dropped 4; count of bases not matched to a gene: 8. CDR3 sequence reads: CSVGQTSGAYNEQFF. The CDR3 coding sequence is TGCAGCGTGGGACAGACTAGCGGGGCGTACAATGAGCAGTTCTTC.

This clonotype was counted at least ten times. The J gene is TRBJ1-4, the V gene TRBV6-5; maybe TRBD1 (5 bases). Trimming cost V 6 bases and J 4 bases, with 9 bases left between them. CDR1 MNHEY and CDR2 SVGAGI come from the germline V gene. The CDR3 has 13 amino acids. The CDR3 here is CASRRDSNEKLFF. The CDR3 DNA reads TGTGCCAGCAGACGCGACAGTAATGAAAAACTGTTTTTT.

This clonotype was counted many times. The rearrangement links TRBV28 to TRBJ2-7; no firm D call. The CDR3 extends over 15 amino acids. Germline CDR1 MDHEN, CDR2 SYDVKM. V was shortened by 6 bases and J by 0 bases, with 15 bases between the two germline ends. CDR3 amino acids: CASRPATESSYEQYF. The DNA for the CDR3 is TGTGCCAGCAGGCCGGCGACGGAGAGCTCCTACGAGCAGTACTTC.

A word on this clonotype: One end of the junction does not line up with germline, which may come from a read error. J is TRBJ2-1 and V is TRBV11-2; D not certain. Germline-derived CDR1 and CDR2 are SGHAT and FQNNGV. This CDR3 contains 15 residues. In nucleotides, the CDR3 is TGTGCCAGCAGCTTAGAGGGCTCCGTATTGTCTAGTAGTACCTTC. Protein sequence: CASSLEGSVLSSSTF.

This clonotype was seen repeatedly, ten times or more. The V and J genes are TRBV6-2 or TRBV6-3 and TRBJ2-1; TRBD2 matches 8 bases. V gave up 4 bases and J gave up 9 bases; unmatched junction bases: 5. The CDR3 has 13 residues. Germline V gene sequence: CDR1 MNHEY, CDR2 SVGEGT. CDR3 DNA: TGTGCCAGCAGTTGGCGGCGGGAGGCTGAGCAGTTCTTC. Protein sequence: CASSWRREAEQFF.

This clonotype has at least ten counts. The J gene is TRBJ2-1, the V gene TRBV6-1; 7 nucleotides align to TRBD1. The J segment lost 10 bases and the V segment lost 8 bases, leaving 14 bases of the junction unmatched. This CDR3 is built from 14 residues. Germline assignment: CDR1 MNHNS and CDR2 SASEGT. The CDR3 reads CASDEPNTGVEQFF. Here the CDR3 DNA reads TGTGCCAGCGACGAACCCAATACAGGGGTCGAGCAGTTCTTC.

In its sample, this clonotype was seen many times. The chain links TRBV7-9 to TRBJ1-2, with D perhaps TRBD1 (5 bases). This CDR3 is 14 amino acids long. Per the germline V gene, CDR1 is SEHNR and CDR2 is FQNEAQ (reference sequence). Trimming took off 8 bases at V and 4 bases at J, with 17 bases between the two ends. The CDR3 is CASYGTSPLYGYTF. DNA for the CDR3: TGTGCCAGCTACGGGACCTCTCCCCTCTATGGCTACACCTTC.

This clonotype was observed many times. The J gene is TRBJ1-1, the V gene TRBV28; D is unclear. V shed 4 bases and J shed 6 bases, with 15 bases lying between them. Germline loops: CDR1 MDHEN, CDR2 SYDVKM. CDR3 size: 14 residues. The CDR3 bases are TGTGCCAGCAGTTCCCCTGGAGGAGGCCCTGAAGCTTTCTTT. Protein product: CASSSPGGGPEAFF.

The sample holds a few counts of this clonotype. The rearrangement links TRBV6-1 to TRBJ1-5; 7 bases map to TRBD1. V lost 7 bases, J lost 9 bases, and 9 bases stayed unmatched. The germline CDR1 and CDR2 sequences are MNHNS and SASEGT. The CDR3 sequence is 13 residues long. The CDR3 DNA reads TGTGCCAGCAAGAGGGAACAGGGGCGGCCCCAGCATTTT. It is translated as CASKREQGRPQHF.

This clonotype was detected a few times. V gene TRBV12-3 or TRBV12-4 combines with J gene TRBJ1-6, with 10 bases that match TRBD1. The CDR3 totals 16 residues. V dropped 7 bases and J dropped 7; count of bases not matched to a gene: 10. The CDR3: CASTSGGQGPNSPLHF. The CDR3 DNA reads as TGTGCCAGCACCTCCGGGGGACAGGGGCCAAATTCACCCCTCCACTTT.

This clonotype appeared many times. The CDR3 reads CASSPGTSGGETQYF. The CDR3 DNA sequence: TGTGCCAGCAGTCCCGGGACTAGCGGGGGGGAGACCCAGTACTTC. The V and J genes are TRBV6-6 and TRBJ2-5; TRBD2 matches 15 bases. The CDR3 is 15 residues long. Losses at the gene ends were 5 bases for V and 5 bases for J; bases not matched to a gene: 3. From germline, CDR1 is MNHNY and CDR2 SVGAGI (reference sequence).

This clonotype was seen many times. The chain carries TRBV3-1 and TRBJ2-1; 7 bases agree with TRBD1. The CDR3 loop spans 14 amino acids. Looked up from germline, CDR1 is LGHDT and CDR2 is YNNKEL (reference sequence). Trimming at V came to 1 base and at J to 5 bases, leaving 2 bases not matched to a gene. The CDR3 region is CASSQGQGDNEQFF. DNA for the CDR3: TGTGCCAGCAGCCAAGGACAGGGAGACAATGAGCAGTTCTTC.

The CDR3 loop reads CASLDRGQGEAFF. CDR3 nucleotides: TGTGCCAGCCTGGACCGTGGACAGGGTGAAGCTTTCTTT. The chain has TRBV6-2 or TRBV6-3 and TRBJ1-1; 8 nucleotides line up with TRBD1. Trimming took 8 bases from V and 7 from J; bases not matched to a gene: 9. The germline V gene has CDR1 MNHEY and CDR2 SVGEGT. This CDR3 comprises 13 residues.

This clonotype showed up many times. The chain combines TRBV28 with TRBJ2-7; 7 bases map to TRBD1. V lost 6 bases and J lost 3; bases outside the gene matches: 8. Looked up from germline, CDR1 is MDHEN and CDR2 is SYDVKM. CDR3 size: 14 residues. The CDR3 sequence is CASRDPGQNYEQYF. Here the CDR3 DNA reads TGTGCCAGCAGGGACCCGGGACAGAACTACGAGCAGTACTTC.

At least ten counts were recorded for this clonotype. The gene calls are TRBV29-1 and TRBJ2-1; the match to TRBD2 covers 7 bases. CDR1 SQVTM and CDR2 ANQGSEA come from the germline V gene. Trimming cost V 3 bases and J 7 bases; bases outside gene matches: 18. CDR3 length: 17 amino acids. The CDR3 spells CSVEGPAGVISVNEQFF. The CDR3 nucleotides read TGCAGCGTTGAGGGTCCGGCGGGAGTAATATCGGTGAATGAGCAGTTCTTC.

This clonotype appeared a few times. The genes are TRBV29-1 and TRBJ2-3; a weak D match, TRBD2 (5 bases). Trimming took 6 bases from V and 0 from J, leaving 16 bases between them. CDR1 is SQVTM and CDR2 is ANQGSEA in the germline V gene. This CDR3 spans 15 amino acids. DNA for the CDR3: TGCAGCGTCGCCGGGTATGGCGGGAGCACAGATACGCAGTATTTT. Protein product: CSVAGYGGSTDTQYF.

This clonotype came up many times. The chain uses TRBV7-2 and TRBJ1-5, with TRBD1 as a possible D gene (5 bases). Trimming shortened V by 0 bases and J by 3 bases, and 15 bases separated the two germline ends. This CDR3 has 17 amino acids. Germline V gives CDR1 SGHTA, CDR2 FQGNSA. In DNA form, the CDR3 reads TGTGCCAGCAGCTTAGCGGGACCGGGGAGGTACAATCAGCCCCAGCATTTT. The encoded protein is CASSLAGPGRYNQPQHF.

This clonotype was observed many times. CDR3 in DNA: TGTGCCAGCAGCCAAGATGGATCAGGGGTAGGTTCACCCCTCCACTTT. It specifies CASSQDGSGVGSPLHF. The V and J genes are TRBV4-2 and TRBJ1-6; the D gene is possibly TRBD1 (6 bases). Germline CDR1 reads LGHNA; CDR2 reads YNFKEQ. Trimming left V 0 bases short and J 9 bases short, with 15 bases between. The CDR3 totals 16 residues.

This clonotype was seen a few times. The chain is built from TRBV6-1 and TRBJ1-2; D remains unclear. The CDR3 consists of 13 residues. Between the trimmed V and J ends, which lost 8 bases and 0 bases, there was a span of 10 bases. CDR1 is MNHNS, CDR2 SASEGT, per germline. The CDR3 loop is CASSIGANYGYTF. The DNA for the CDR3 is TGTGCCAGCTCTATCGGGGCTAACTATGGCTACACCTTC.

This clonotype was picked up many times. The V gene is TRBV28, the J gene TRBJ2-1, with TRBD1 matching over 9 bases. This CDR3 has 15 residues. The junction had 3 bases not matched to a gene; V was cut back by 4 bases and J by 2 bases. Germline V CDR1 and CDR2: MDHEN, SYDVKM. The CDR3 region has the DNA TGTGCCAGCAGTTCCGGGACAGGGACCTACAATGAGCAGTTCTTC. Amino acids: CASSSGTGTYNEQFF.